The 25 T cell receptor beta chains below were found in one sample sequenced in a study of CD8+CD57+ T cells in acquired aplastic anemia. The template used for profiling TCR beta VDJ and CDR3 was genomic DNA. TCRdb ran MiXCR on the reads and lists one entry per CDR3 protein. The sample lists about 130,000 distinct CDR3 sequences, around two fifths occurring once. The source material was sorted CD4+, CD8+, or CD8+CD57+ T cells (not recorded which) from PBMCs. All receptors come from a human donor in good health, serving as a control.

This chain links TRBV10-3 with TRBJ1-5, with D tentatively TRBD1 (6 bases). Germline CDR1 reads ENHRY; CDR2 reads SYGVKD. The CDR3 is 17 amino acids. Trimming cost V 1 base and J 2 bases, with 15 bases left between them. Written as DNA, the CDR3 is TGTGCCATCAGTGAGTATGGGGGCGGCAGGGGCAATCAGCCCCAGCATTTT. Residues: CAISEYGGGRGNQPQHF.

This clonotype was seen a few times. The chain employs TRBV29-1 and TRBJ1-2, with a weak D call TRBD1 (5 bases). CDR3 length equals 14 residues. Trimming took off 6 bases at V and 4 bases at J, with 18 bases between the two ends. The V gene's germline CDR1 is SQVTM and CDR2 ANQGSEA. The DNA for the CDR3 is TGCAGCGTCCTTCCCGTCCGACAGACCTATGGCTACACCTTC. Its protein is CSVLPVRQTYGYTF. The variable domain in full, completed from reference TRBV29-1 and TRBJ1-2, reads SAVISQKPSRDICQRGTSLTIQCQVDSQVTMMFWYRQQPGQSLTLIATANQGSEATYESGFVIDKFPISRPNLTFSTLTVSNMSPEDSSIYLCSVLPVRQTYGYTFGSGTRLTVV.

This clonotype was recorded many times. The CDR3 protein is CASSVKWDTEAFF. CDR3 nucleotide sequence: TGTGCCAGCAGTGTTAAGTGGGACACTGAAGCTTTCTTT. The rearrangement uses TRBV6-1 and TRBJ1-1; no clear D. The germline V gene encodes CDR1 MNHNS and CDR2 SASEGT. The CDR3 totals 13 residues. V shed 4 bases and J shed 3 bases, with 9 bases lying between them.

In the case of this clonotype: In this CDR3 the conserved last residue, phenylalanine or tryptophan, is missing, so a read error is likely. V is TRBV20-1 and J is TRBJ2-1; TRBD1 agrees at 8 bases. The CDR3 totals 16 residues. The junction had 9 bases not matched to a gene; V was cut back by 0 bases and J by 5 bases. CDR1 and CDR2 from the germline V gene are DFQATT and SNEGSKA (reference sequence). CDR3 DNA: TGCAGTGCTAGAGATTTAAGGACAGGGAAAAACAATGAGCAGTTCCTC. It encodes CSARDLRTGKNNEQFL.

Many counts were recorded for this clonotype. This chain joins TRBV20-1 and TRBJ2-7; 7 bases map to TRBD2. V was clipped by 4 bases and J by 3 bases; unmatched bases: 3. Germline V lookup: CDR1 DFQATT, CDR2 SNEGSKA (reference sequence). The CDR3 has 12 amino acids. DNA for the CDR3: TGCAGTGCTAAGGTAGCGGGCTACGAGCAGTACTTC. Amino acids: CSAKVAGYEQYF.

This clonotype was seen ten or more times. The CDR3: CASTSRGASGWATGELFF. CDR3 nucleotides: TGTGCCAGCACCTCCCGAGGGGCTAGCGGGTGGGCCACCGGGGAGCTGTTTTTT. The chain employs TRBV7-9 and TRBJ2-2, with 8 bases that match TRBD2. The CDR3 sequence is 18 residues long. V gave up 7 bases and J gave up 4 bases; unmatched junction bases: 17. The germline gives CDR1 SEHNR, CDR2 FQNEAQ (reference sequence).

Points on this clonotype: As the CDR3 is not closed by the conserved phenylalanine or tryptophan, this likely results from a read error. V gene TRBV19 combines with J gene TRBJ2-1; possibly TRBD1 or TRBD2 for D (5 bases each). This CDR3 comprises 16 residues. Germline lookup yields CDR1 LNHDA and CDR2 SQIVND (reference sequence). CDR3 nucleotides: TGTGCCAGTAGCTTAACCCGGGACCTTCCCTACAGTGAGCAGTTCCTC. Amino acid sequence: CASSLTRDLPYSEQFL.

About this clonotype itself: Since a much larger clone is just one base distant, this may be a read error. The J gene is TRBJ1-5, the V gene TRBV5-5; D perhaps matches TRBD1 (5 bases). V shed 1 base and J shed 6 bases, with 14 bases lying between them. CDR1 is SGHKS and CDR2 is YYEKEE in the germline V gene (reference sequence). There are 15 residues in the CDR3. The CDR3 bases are TGTGCCAGCAGCTTGTGGTTGGGGGAAAGTCAGCCCCAGCATTTT. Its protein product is CASSLWLGESQPQHF.

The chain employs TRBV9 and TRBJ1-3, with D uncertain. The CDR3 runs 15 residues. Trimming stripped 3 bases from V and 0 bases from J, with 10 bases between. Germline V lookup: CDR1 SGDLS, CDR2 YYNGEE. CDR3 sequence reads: CASSDRSDSGNTIYF. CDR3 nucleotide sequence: TGTGCCAGCAGCGACCGATCAGACTCTGGAAACACCATATATTTT.

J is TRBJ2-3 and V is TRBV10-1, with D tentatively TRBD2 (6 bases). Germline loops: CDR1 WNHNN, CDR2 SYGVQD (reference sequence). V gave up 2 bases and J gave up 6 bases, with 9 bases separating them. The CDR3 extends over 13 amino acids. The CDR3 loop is CASSEREWDTQYF. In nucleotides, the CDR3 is TGCGCCAGCAGTGAGCGGGAGTGGGATACGCAGTATTTT.

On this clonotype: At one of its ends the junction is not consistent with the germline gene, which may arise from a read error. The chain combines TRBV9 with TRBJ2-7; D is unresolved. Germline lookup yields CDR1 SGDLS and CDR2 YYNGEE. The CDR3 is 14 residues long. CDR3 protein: CASSVDPGLYEQYF. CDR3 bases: TGTGCCAGCAGTGTAGATCCCGGCCTCTACGAGCAGTACTTC.

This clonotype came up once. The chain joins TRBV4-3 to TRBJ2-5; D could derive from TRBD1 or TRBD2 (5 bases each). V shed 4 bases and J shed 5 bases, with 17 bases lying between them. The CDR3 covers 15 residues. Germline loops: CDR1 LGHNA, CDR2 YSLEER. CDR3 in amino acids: CASSLGRGEVETQYF. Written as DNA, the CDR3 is TGCGCCAGCAGCCTTGGGAGAGGGGAAGTGGAGACCCAGTACTTC.

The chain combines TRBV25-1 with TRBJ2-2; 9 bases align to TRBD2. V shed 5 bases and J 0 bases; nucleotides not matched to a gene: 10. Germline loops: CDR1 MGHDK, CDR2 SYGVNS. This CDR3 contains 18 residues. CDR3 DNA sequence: TGTGCCAGCAGTCAGGGGGGAAGCGGGAGGCCGAACACCGGGGAGCTGTTTTTT. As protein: CASSQGGSGRPNTGELFF. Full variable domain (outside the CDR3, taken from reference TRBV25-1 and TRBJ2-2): EADIYQTPRYLVIGTGKKITLECSQTMGHDKMYWYQQDPGMELHLIHYSYGVNSTEKGDLSSESTVSRIRTEHFPLTLESARPSHTSQYLCASSQGGSGRPNTGELFFGEGSRLTVL.

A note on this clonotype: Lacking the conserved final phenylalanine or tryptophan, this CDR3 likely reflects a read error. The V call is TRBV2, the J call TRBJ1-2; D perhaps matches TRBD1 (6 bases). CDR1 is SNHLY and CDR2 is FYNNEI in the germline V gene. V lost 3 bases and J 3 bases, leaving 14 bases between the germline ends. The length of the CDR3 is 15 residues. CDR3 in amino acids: CASSDKRGNDYGYTL. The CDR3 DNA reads TGTGCCAGCAGTGACAAGAGGGGGAATGACTATGGCTACACCCTC.

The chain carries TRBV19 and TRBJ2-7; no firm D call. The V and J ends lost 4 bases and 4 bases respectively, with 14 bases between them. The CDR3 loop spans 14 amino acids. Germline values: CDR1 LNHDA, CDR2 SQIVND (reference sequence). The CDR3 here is CASSKVGFSYEQYF. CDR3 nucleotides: TGTGCCAGTAGTAAAGTGGGATTTTCGTACGAGCAGTACTTC.

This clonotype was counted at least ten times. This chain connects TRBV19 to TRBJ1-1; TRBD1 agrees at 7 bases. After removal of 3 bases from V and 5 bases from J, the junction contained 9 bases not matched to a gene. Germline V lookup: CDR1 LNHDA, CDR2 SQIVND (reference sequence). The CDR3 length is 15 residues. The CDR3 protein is CASSMVGAGGTEAFF. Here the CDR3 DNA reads TGTGCCAGTAGTATGGTCGGGGCAGGGGGAACTGAAGCTTTCTTT.

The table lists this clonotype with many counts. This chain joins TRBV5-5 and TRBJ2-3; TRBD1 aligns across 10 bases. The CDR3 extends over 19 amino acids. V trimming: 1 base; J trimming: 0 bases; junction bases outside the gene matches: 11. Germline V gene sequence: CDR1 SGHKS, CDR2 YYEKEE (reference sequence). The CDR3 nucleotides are TGTGCCAGCAGCTTGTCTCCGGGACAGGGGATTACTAGCACAGATACGCAGTATTTT. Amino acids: CASSLSPGQGITSTDTQYF.

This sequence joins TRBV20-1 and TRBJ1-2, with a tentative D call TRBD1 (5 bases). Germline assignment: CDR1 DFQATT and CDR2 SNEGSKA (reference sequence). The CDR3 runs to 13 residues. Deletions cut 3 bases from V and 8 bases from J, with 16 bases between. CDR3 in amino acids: CSASTRVSGGYTF. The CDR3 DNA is TGCAGTGCTAGCACCAGGGTTTCTGGCGGCTACACCTTC.

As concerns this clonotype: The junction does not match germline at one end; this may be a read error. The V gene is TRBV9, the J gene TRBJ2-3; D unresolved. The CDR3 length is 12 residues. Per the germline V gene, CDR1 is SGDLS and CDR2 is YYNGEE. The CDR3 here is CASSVVPGTRYF. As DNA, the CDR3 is TGTGCCAGCAGCGTAGTCCCAGGTACGCGGTATTTT.

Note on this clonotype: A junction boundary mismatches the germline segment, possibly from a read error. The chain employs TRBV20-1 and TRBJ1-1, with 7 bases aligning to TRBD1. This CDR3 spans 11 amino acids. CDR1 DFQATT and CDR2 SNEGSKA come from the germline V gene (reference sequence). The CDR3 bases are TGCAGTGCGAGAGGGGGCCTTGAAGCTTTCTTT. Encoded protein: CSARGGLEAFF.

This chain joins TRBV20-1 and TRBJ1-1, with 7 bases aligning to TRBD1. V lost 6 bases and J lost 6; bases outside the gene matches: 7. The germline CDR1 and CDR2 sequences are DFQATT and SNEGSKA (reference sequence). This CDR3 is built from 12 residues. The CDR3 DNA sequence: TGCAGTGCAACCGACAGGGAAGCTGAAGCTTTCTTT. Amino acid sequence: CSATDREAEAFF.

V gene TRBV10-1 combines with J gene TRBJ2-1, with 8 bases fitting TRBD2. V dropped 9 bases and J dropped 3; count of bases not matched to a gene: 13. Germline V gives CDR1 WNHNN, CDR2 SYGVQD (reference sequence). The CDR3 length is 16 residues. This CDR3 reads CASPTGQRGNYNEQFF. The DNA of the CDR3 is TGCGCCAGTCCGACCGGGCAGCGGGGGAACTACAATGAGCAGTTCTTC.

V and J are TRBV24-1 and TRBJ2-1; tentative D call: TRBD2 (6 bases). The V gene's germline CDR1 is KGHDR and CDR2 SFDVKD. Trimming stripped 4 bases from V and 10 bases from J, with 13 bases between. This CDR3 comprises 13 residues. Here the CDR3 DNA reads TGTGCCACCAGTGACGGGACTCCCCGGGAGCAGTTCTTC. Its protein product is CATSDGTPREQFF.

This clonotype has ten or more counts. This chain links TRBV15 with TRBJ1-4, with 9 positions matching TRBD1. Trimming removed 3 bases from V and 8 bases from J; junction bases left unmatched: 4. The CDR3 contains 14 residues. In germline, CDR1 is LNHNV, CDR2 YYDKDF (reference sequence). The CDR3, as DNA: TGTGCCACCAGCAGGGGACAGGGAGGGGAAAAACTGTTTTTT. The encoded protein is CATSRGQGGEKLFF.

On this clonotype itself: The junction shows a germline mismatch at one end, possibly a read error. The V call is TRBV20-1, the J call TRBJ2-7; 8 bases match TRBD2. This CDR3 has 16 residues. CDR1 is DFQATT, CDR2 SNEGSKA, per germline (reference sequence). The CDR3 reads CSARDLAFSGTYGQYF. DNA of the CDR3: TGCAGTGCTAGGGACCTCGCTTTTAGCGGGACCTACGGGCAGTACTTC.